The entry that follows covers one T cell receptor (beta chain) sequence. Naive CD8 cells comprised CD45RO-negative, CCR7-positively selected cells, excluding terminally differentiated effector memory CD45RA+ cells. Some clones are missing from TCRdb's copy, which holds only in-frame ones; the method was immunoSEQ multiplex PCR. The data show roughly 590,000 clones, roughly 95% seen once. The entry originates in a study of shared clonotypes between healthy human individuals. Trimming took off 6 bases at V and 4 bases at J, with 8 bases between the two ends. The CDR3 has 12 amino acids. Germline values: CDR1 WSHSY, CDR2 SAAADI.

The rearrangement joins TRBV10-2 to TRBJ2-3; D possibly corresponds to TRBD1 (6 bases). The clonotype was recovered from a woman aged 25-40 years in good health. Sequencing was carried out using naive CD8+ T cells sorted from blood. CDR3 loop: CASRQGPDTQYF. CDR3 coding DNA: TGCGCCAGCAGACAGGGTCCAGATACGCAGTATTTT.